These 8 T cell receptor beta chains share one sample of origin, sequenced in a study of T-cell memory formation after mild COVID-19. MiXCR, run by TCRdb on the 5' RACE reads, gives a single entry per CDR3 protein. Seen here are roughly 450,000 distinct CDR3 sequences, approximately 18% observed once, and the top ten hold around an eighth. Sample: PBMCs or a T cell subset sorted from them (not recorded which). The receptor set was obtained from an adult woman who had mild COVID-19 (a few samples of this study predate the infection). Cell type and time point are not known.

The J gene is TRBJ2-3, the V gene TRBV10-3, with 7 bases aligning to TRBD2. V lost 10 bases to trimming and J lost 4 bases; unmatched junction nucleotides: 11. CDR3 size: 14 residues. Germline-derived CDR1 and CDR2 are ENHRY and SYGVKD. Here the CDR3 DNA reads TGTGCCACATCCGGGGCGGGAGTCGCAGATACGCAGTATTTT. Its translation is CATSGAGVADTQYF.

This chain joins TRBV2 and TRBJ2-2; D may be TRBD1 (5 bases). The CDR3 extends over 16 amino acids. Trimming left V 10 bases short and J 2 bases short, with 20 bases between. Germline V gene data show CDR1 as SNHLY and CDR2 as FYNNEI. DNA of the CDR3: TGTGCCACCAAAGGCCAGGGAACAACTAACACCGGGGAGCTGTTTTTT. It is translated as CATKGQGTTNTGELFF.

The rearrangement joins TRBV29-1 to TRBJ1-1; D gene unclear. V lost 8 bases, J lost 1 base, and 5 bases lay in between. The length of the CDR3 is 10 residues. Per the germline V gene, CDR1 is SQVTM and CDR2 is ANQGSEA. The CDR3 loop reads CSSKNTEAFF. CDR3 sequence (DNA): TGCAGCTCGAAGAACACTGAAGCTTTCTTT. The variable domain in full, completed from reference TRBV29-1 and TRBJ1-1, reads SAVISQKPSRDICQRGTSLTIQCQVDSQVTMMFWYRQQPGQSLTLIATANQGSEATYESGFVIDKFPISRPNLTFSTLTVSNMSPEDSSIYLCSSKNTEAFFGQGTRLTVV.

V is TRBV7-9 and J is TRBJ1-4; the match to TRBD1 covers 9 bases. Germline V gene sequence: CDR1 SEHNR, CDR2 FQNEAQ (reference sequence). Germline trimming cut 3 bases from V and 5 bases from J; bases unmatched to any gene: 4. The CDR3 is 15 amino acids. CDR3 amino acids: CASSFAGTGNEKLFF. In DNA, the CDR3 is TGTGCCAGCAGCTTCGCCGGGACAGGGAATGAAAAACTGTTTTTT.

The chain has TRBV13 and TRBJ1-6; no clear D. The ends were cut back, 5 bases at V and 2 bases at J, with 19 bases in the middle. This CDR3 region has 18 residues. CDR1 PRHDT and CDR2 FYEKMQ come from the germline V gene (reference sequence). CDR3: CASSVPPSGEPYNSPLHF. As DNA, the CDR3 is TGTGCCAGCAGCGTTCCGCCGTCTGGAGAACCCTATAATTCACCCCTCCACTTT.

This chain links TRBV12-3 or TRBV12-4 with TRBJ2-4; 12 positions agree with TRBD1. V gave up 8 bases and J gave up 0 bases; unmatched junction bases: 11. The CDR3 consists of 18 residues. The CDR3 bases are TGTGCCAGCGGACCGGGACAGGGGGCGTCGGGAGCCAAAAACATTCAGTACTTC. Its protein product is CASGPGQGASGAKNIQYF.

This chain connects TRBV15 to TRBJ1-2; D is ambiguous. V lost 2 bases, J lost 3 bases, and 4 bases lay in between. This CDR3 contains 12 residues. Germline CDR1 LNHNV, CDR2 YYDKDF (reference sequence). The CDR3 loop is CATSRFDYGYTF. The CDR3 DNA follows: TGTGCCACCAGCAGATTTGACTATGGCTACACCTTC.

The gene calls are TRBV5-1 and TRBJ1-2; D is possibly TRBD1 (6 bases). The V end lost 3 bases, the J end lost 3 bases, and 12 bases lay between the germline ends. Germline loops: CDR1 SGHRS, CDR2 YFSETQ. The CDR3 covers 14 residues. CDR3 region: CASSSTGRYYGYTF. In DNA form, the CDR3 reads TGCGCCAGCAGCTCTACAGGGAGATACTATGGCTACACCTTC.